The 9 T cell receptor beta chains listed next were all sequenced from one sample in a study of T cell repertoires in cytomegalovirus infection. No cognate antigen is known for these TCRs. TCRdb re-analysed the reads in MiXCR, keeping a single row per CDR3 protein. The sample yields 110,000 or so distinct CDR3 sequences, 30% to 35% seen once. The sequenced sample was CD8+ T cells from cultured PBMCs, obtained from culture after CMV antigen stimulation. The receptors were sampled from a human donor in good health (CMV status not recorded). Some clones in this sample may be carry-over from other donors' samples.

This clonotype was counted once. CDR3 residues: CASSRSGQGPTNTGELFF. CDR3 coding DNA: TGTGCCAGCAGTCGATCGGGACAGGGGCCTACGAACACCGGGGAGCTGTTTTTT. V usage is TRBV6-5 and J usage is TRBJ2-2, with 10 bases lining up with TRBD1. The CDR3 runs 18 residues. V lost 5 bases and J lost 0; bases outside the gene matches: 9. CDR1 is MNHEY and CDR2 is SVGAGI in the germline V gene.

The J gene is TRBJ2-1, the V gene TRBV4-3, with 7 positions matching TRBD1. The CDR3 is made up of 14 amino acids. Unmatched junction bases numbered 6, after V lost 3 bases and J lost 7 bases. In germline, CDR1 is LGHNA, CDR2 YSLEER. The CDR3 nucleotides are TGCGCCAGCAGCCAGGCACGACAGGGAAATGAGCAGTTCTTC. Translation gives CASSQARQGNEQFF.

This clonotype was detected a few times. The CDR3 protein is CASSETPQGPGYTF. CDR3 bases: TGTGCCAGCAGCGAAACACCTCAGGGGCCTGGCTACACCTTC. V is TRBV6-4 and J is TRBJ1-2, with D maybe TRBD1 (6 bases). CDR3 length: 14 residues. V lost 6 bases and J 7 bases, leaving 18 bases between the germline ends. Germline V gene sequence: CDR1 MRHNA, CDR2 SNTAGT.

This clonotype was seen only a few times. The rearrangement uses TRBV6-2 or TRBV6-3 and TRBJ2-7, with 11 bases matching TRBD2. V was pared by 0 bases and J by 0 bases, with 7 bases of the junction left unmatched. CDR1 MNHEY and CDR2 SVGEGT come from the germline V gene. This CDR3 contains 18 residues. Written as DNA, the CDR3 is TGTGCCAGCAGTTACTCAACGGGACTAGCGGCAAGCTCCTACGAGCAGTACTTC. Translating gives CASSYSTGLAASSYEQYF.

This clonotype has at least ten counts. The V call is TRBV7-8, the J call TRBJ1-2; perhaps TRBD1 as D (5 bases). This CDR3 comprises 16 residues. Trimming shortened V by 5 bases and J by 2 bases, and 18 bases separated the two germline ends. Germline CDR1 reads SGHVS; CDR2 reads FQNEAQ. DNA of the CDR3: TGTGCCAGCAGCACCTTGAACGGGGCTGCCAACTATGGCTACACCTTC. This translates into CASSTLNGAANYGYTF.

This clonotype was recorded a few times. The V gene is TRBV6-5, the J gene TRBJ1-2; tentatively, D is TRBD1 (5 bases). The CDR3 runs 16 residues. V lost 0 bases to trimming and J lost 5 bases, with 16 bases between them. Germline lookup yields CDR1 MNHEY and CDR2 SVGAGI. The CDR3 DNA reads TGTGCCAGCAGTTACTCGGAGGGGTTCATAGGGTATGGCTACACCTTC. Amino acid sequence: CASSYSEGFIGYGYTF.

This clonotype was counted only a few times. This CDR3 is CSARGTGGGDYEQYF. The CDR3 coding sequence is TGCAGTGCTAGAGGGACAGGGGGCGGCGACTACGAGCAGTACTTC. This chain connects TRBV20-1 to TRBJ2-7; TRBD1 agrees at 11 bases. V shed 1 base, J shed 3 bases, and the junction held 5 bases outside the gene matches. This CDR3 comprises 15 residues. CDR1 DFQATT and CDR2 SNEGSKA come from the germline V gene (reference sequence).

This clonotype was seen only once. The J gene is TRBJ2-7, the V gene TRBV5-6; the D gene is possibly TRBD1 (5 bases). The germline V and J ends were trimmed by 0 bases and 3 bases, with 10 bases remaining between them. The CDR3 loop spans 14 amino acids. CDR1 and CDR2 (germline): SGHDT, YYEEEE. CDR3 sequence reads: CASSLGRADYEQYF. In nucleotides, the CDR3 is TGTGCCAGCAGCTTGGGCAGGGCAGACTACGAGCAGTACTTC. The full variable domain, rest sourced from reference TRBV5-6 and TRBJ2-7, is DAGVTQSPTHLIKTRGQQVTLRCSPKSGHDTVSWYQQALGQGPQFIFQYYEEEERQRGNFPDRFSGHQFPNYSSELNVNALLLGDSALYLCASSLGRADYEQYFGPGTRLTVT.

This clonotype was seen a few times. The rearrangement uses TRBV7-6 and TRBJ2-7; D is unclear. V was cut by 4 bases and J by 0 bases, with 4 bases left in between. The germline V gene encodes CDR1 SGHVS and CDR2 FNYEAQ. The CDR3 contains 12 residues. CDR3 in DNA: TGTGCCAGCAGCTCACCCTCCTACGAGCAGTACTTC. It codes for CASSSPSYEQYF.